The present TCR beta chain was sequenced within a study of shared clonotypes between healthy human individuals. Whole-study findings and limits: The represented genetic and exposure-history diversity was limited by the small number of donors.

The assay was immunoSEQ multiplex PCR, and TCRdb's table has in-frame clones only and misses some. Seen here are more than 450,000 clones, about four fifths observed once, and the top ten hold 13%. As regards this clone: Antigen unknown.

This CDR3 is 15 amino acids long. The germline gives CDR1 MNHEY, CDR2 SVGAGI. V lost 6 bases, J lost 3 bases, and 14 bases lay in between. Healthy and HIV-negative, the adult donors had no recent acute infections or vaccinations. Unsorted samples, those not sorted, used 84 million or so PBMCs for genomic DNA. This sequence was found in a woman aged 40 to 55 in good health. Some clones in this sample may be carry-over from other donors' samples. The material sequenced was PBMCs. This chain joins TRBV6-5 and TRBJ2-2; D remains ambiguous. The chain's CDR3 is CASRPRGWDTGELFF. Here the CDR3 DNA reads TGTGCCAGCAGACCCAGAGGTTGGGACACCGGGGAGCTGTTTTTT.